One and the same sample provided the 28 T cell receptor beta chains below, sequenced in a study of identical twins (dated by TCRdb to the mid-2010s). Library creation used 5' RACE. Sequencing took place on an Illumina HiSeq 2000. TCRdb passed the public sequencing reads through fastp at Q25 and MiXCR, retaining productive beta sequences. Entries are consolidated by CDR3 protein sequence, retaining the most common genes and DNA. For this sample there are 1.5 million to 2 million distinct CDR3 sequences; under 35% appear just once. The ten largest clones take up less than 0.35% of the sample. Material for sequencing was cord blood. All receptors derive from a newborn girl in good health.

Many counts were recorded for this clonotype. The rearrangement joins TRBV10-3 to TRBJ1-2; the D is unclear. V was shortened by 3 bases and J by 0 bases, with 8 bases between the two germline ends. The V gene's germline CDR1 is ENHRY and CDR2 SYGVKD. This CDR3 has 14 amino acids. The CDR3 here is CAISDRSANYGYTF. For the CDR3, the DNA is TGTGCCATCAGTGACAGGTCCGCTAACTATGGCTACACCTTC.

In DNA form, the CDR3 reads TGTGCCAGCAGTTTCGACTCGCCTTACAATGAGCAGTTCTTC. It codes for CASSFDSPYNEQFF. The V and J genes are TRBV27 and TRBJ2-1; D is ambiguous. The V end was cut by 3 bases, the J end by 4 bases, with 10 bases between. Germline values: CDR1 MNHEY, CDR2 SMNVEV (reference sequence). The CDR3 totals 14 residues.

The chain has TRBV20-1 and TRBJ1-2; the D gene is possibly TRBD1 (5 bases). The CDR3 has 15 amino acids. CDR1 DFQATT and CDR2 SNEGSKA come from the germline V gene (reference sequence). Trimming removed 0 bases at V and 0 bases at J, with 11 bases between. CDR3 in amino acids: CSARDPGGPNYGYTF. The CDR3 region has the DNA TGCAGTGCTAGAGATCCCGGGGGACCTAACTATGGCTACACCTTC.

V gene TRBV12-3 or TRBV12-4 combines with J gene TRBJ2-7; 9 bases match TRBD1. The CDR3 loop spans 15 amino acids. V shed 5 bases, J shed 4 bases, and the junction held 9 bases outside the gene matches. The CDR3 loop is CASSSRGTGKYEQYF. The CDR3 region has the DNA TGTGCCAGCAGTAGTCGAGGGACAGGGAAATACGAGCAGTACTTC.

On this clonotype itself: One end of the junction fails to match germline, which may point to a read error. The rearrangement joins TRBV10-3 to TRBJ2-3; TRBD2 matches at 8 bases. CDR1 is ENHRY, CDR2 SYGVKD, per germline. CDR3 length: 15 amino acids. CDR3 in amino acids: CAISVMGLGLDTQYF. For the CDR3, the DNA is TGTGCAATCAGTGTGATGGGACTAGGTTTAGATACGCAGTATTTT.

This clonotype was recorded many times. V and J are TRBV4-2 and TRBJ1-1; TRBD1 agrees at 7 bases. This CDR3 comprises 15 residues. From germline, CDR1 is LGHNA and CDR2 YNFKEQ. After removal of 4 bases from V and 1 base from J, the junction contained 6 bases not matched to a gene. CDR3: CASSPTGFGNTEAFF. As DNA, the CDR3 is TGTGCCAGCAGCCCGACAGGGTTCGGGAACACTGAAGCTTTCTTT.

This clonotype was observed a few times. The J gene is TRBJ2-3, the V gene TRBV7-8; 8 nucleotides agree with TRBD1. V gave up 0 bases and J gave up 2 bases; unmatched junction bases: 1. Germline loops: CDR1 SGHVS, CDR2 FQNEAQ. The CDR3 contains 15 residues. The CDR3 here is CASSLARGPTDTQYF. The CDR3 bases are TGTGCCAGCAGCTTAGCCAGGGGGCCCACAGATACGCAGTATTTT.

The V and J genes are TRBV20-1 and TRBJ2-1; 9 bases line up with TRBD2. The germline CDR1 and CDR2 sequences are DFQATT and SNEGSKA (reference sequence). There are 16 residues in the CDR3. V dropped 6 bases and J dropped 1; count of bases not matched to a gene: 10. CDR3: CSAPVMAGGSYNEQFF. The CDR3 DNA sequence: TGCAGTGCCCCAGTGATGGCGGGGGGGTCCTACAATGAGCAGTTCTTC.

This clonotype was detected a few times. This sequence joins TRBV20-1 and TRBJ2-3; either TRBD1 or TRBD2 may fit D (5 bases each). V was pared by 3 bases and J by 4 bases, with 20 bases between. Germline-derived CDR1 and CDR2 are DFQATT and SNEGSKA (reference sequence). The CDR3 sequence is 16 residues long. CDR3 loop: CSASGAGQGLADTQYF. CDR3 nucleotide sequence: TGCAGTGCTAGCGGGGCGGGCCAGGGTCTCGCAGATACGCAGTATTTT.

The rearrangement uses TRBV6-1 and TRBJ1-2; tentatively, D is TRBD1 (5 bases). The CDR3 consists of 15 residues. V was trimmed by 3 bases and J by 5 bases, leaving 16 bases between them. CDR1 and CDR2 (germline): MNHNS, SASEGT. The CDR3 loop is CASSDAAGRGYGYTF. CDR3 nucleotide sequence: TGTGCCAGCAGTGATGCCGCAGGTCGGGGGTATGGCTACACCTTC.

This sequence joins TRBV2 and TRBJ1-5, with D possibly being TRBD1 (5 bases). The CDR3 extends over 16 amino acids. Germline assignment: CDR1 SNHLY and CDR2 FYNNEI. V lost 8 bases and J lost 0, with 17 bases in between. Here the CDR3 reads CASPGAKIYSNQPQHF. Here the CDR3 DNA reads TGTGCCAGCCCCGGGGCGAAAATCTATAGCAATCAGCCCCAGCATTTT. The full variable domain, with the rest looked up from reference TRBV2 and TRBJ1-5, is EPEVTQTPSHQVTQMGQEVILRCVPISNHLYFYWYRQILGQKVEFLVSFYNNEISEKSEIFDDQFSVERPDGSNFTLKIRSTKLEDSAMYFCASPGAKIYSNQPQHFGDGTRLSIL.

A few counts support this clonotype. This chain joins TRBV6-6 and TRBJ2-3, with D unclear. V was pared by 2 bases and J by 3 bases, with 9 bases between. This CDR3 is 14 amino acids long. Germline-derived CDR1 and CDR2 are MNHNY and SVGAGI (reference sequence). DNA for the CDR3: TGTGCCAGCAGTTACGTGATTAGAACAGATACGCAGTATTTT. Its protein product is CASSYVIRTDTQYF.

The chain employs TRBV3-1 and TRBJ2-3, with 10 bases matching TRBD2. The CDR3 spans 17 residues. CDR1 LGHDT and CDR2 YNNKEL come from the germline V gene (reference sequence). Trimming removed 4 bases from V and 2 bases from J; junction bases left unmatched: 9. This CDR3 is CASSRGYLAGVTDTQYF. CDR3 nucleotide sequence: TGTGCCAGCAGCCGAGGATATCTAGCGGGAGTCACAGATACGCAGTATTTT.

This clonotype was seen only a few times. This chain connects TRBV6-1 to TRBJ1-1; D not resolved. CDR3 length: 12 amino acids. Germline V gene lookup returns CDR1 MNHNS and CDR2 SASEGT. V was clipped by 6 bases and J by 1 base, with 6 bases between them. CDR3 protein: CASRLANTEAFF. In DNA form, the CDR3 reads TGTGCCAGCAGGTTGGCGAACACTGAAGCTTTCTTT.

This clonotype occurred a few times. V and J are TRBV2 and TRBJ1-2; D uncertain. CDR3 length: 13 amino acids. Trimming shortened V by 7 bases and J by 4 bases, and 13 bases separated the two germline ends. Germline V gives CDR1 SNHLY, CDR2 FYNNEI. This chain's CDR3 is CASTRVAAYGYTF. The CDR3 nucleotides read TGTGCCAGCACGCGGGTGGCGGCCTATGGCTACACCTTC. The full variable domain, with the rest looked up from reference TRBV2 and TRBJ1-2, is EPEVTQTPSHQVTQMGQEVILRCVPISNHLYFYWYRQILGQKVEFLVSFYNNEISEKSEIFDDQFSVERPDGSNFTLKIRSTKLEDSAMYFCASTRVAAYGYTFGSGTRLTVV.

This clonotype was observed a few times. V and J are TRBV27 and TRBJ2-5; TRBD2 might be the D (5 bases). V gave up 4 bases and J gave up 11 bases, with 17 bases separating them. In germline, CDR1 is MNHEY, CDR2 SMNVEV (reference sequence). CDR3 length equals 13 residues. The CDR3 spells CASSYEGYNEQYF. CDR3 DNA: TGTGCCAGCAGTTACGAGGGATACAATGAGCAGTACTTC.

V is TRBV20-1 and J is TRBJ1-6; weak D call: TRBD1 (6 bases). CDR1 is DFQATT, CDR2 SNEGSKA, per germline (reference sequence). This CDR3 has 18 residues. The V gene lost 2 bases and the J gene lost 0 bases, with 17 bases spanning the gap. CDR3 in DNA: TGCAGTGCTAGAAAGGGGGGAGTTTCTTACTCCTATAATTCACCCCTCCACTTT. It translates to CSARKGGVSYSYNSPLHF.

Notes on this clonotype: A much more abundant neighbour one base away suggests this may be a read error. The chain has TRBV6-5 and TRBJ1-2, with D possibly being TRBD1 (5 bases). V shed 5 bases and J shed 7 bases, with 11 bases lying between them. Germline lookup yields CDR1 MNHEY and CDR2 SVGAGI. The CDR3 totals 12 residues. The CDR3 is CASSHEGAGYTF. In DNA, the CDR3 is TGTGCCAGCAGTCACGAAGGGGCTGGCTACACCTTC.

V gene TRBV11-2 combines with J gene TRBJ2-1; 10 bases map to TRBD2. Trimming at V came to 1 base and at J to 4 bases, leaving 10 bases not matched to a gene. This CDR3 is 18 amino acids long. Germline V gene data show CDR1 as SGHAT and CDR2 as FQNNGV. Here the CDR3 reads CASSLVASGRGAYNEQFF. The CDR3 region has the DNA TGTGCCAGCAGCTTAGTTGCTAGCGGGAGAGGGGCTTACAATGAGCAGTTCTTC. The entire variable domain, with the rest obtained from reference TRBV11-2 and TRBJ2-1, is as follows: EAGVAQSPRYKIIEKRQSVAFWCNPISGHATLYWYQQILGQGPKLLIQFQNNGVVDDSQLPKDRFSAERLKGVDSTLKIQPAKLEDSAVYLCASSLVASGRGAYNEQFFGPGTRLTVL.

This clonotype was seen a single time. V is TRBV29-1 and J is TRBJ1-1, with D perhaps TRBD1 (6 bases). Trimming shortened V by 3 bases and J by 5 bases, and 10 bases separated the two germline ends. This CDR3 comprises 12 residues. Germline V gene lookup returns CDR1 SQVTM and CDR2 ANQGSEA. This CDR3 reads CSVDAGATEAFF. The DNA of the CDR3 is TGCAGCGTTGATGCAGGGGCAACTGAAGCTTTCTTT.

This clonotype was seen ten or more times. This chain links TRBV5-1 with TRBJ2-6, with 7 bases that match TRBD1. Germline-derived CDR1 and CDR2 are SGHRS and YFSETQ. V gave up 0 bases and J gave up 3 bases; unmatched junction bases: 0. There are 15 residues in the CDR3. The chain's CDR3 is CASSLDRGGANVLTF. The CDR3 DNA is TGCGCCAGCAGCTTGGACAGGGGTGGGGCCAACGTCCTGACTTTC.

V usage is TRBV20-1 and J usage is TRBJ1-4; D remains unclear. The CDR3 spans 16 residues. V was trimmed by 5 bases and J by 8 bases, leaving 24 bases between them. The V gene's germline CDR1 is DFQATT and CDR2 SNEGSKA (reference sequence). CDR3 nucleotides: TGCAGTGCTGAGGCCCCCTTGTGGGGTGTGGCGGAAAAACTGTTTTTT. This encodes CSAEAPLWGVAEKLFF.

Points on this clonotype: This clone may be a read error of a much larger clone one base away. The chain carries TRBV29-1 and TRBJ2-5; 8 bases align to TRBD2. V trimming: 4 bases; J trimming: 11 bases; junction bases outside the gene matches: 12. This CDR3 is built from 13 residues. Germline lookup yields CDR1 SQVTM and CDR2 ANQGSEA. The CDR3 region is CSVGTSGKYEQYF. In nucleotides, the CDR3 is TGCAGCGTTGGTACTAGCGGCAAATATGAGCAGTACTTC.

The CDR3 coding sequence is TGCGCCAGCAGCTTACCACTTACTAGCGGGGAGGTACACGAGCAGTACTTC. It yields the protein CASSLPLTSGEVHEQYF. The V and J genes are TRBV5-1 and TRBJ2-7; 10 nucleotides line up with TRBD2. This CDR3 contains 17 residues. V lost 2 bases and J lost 5; bases outside the gene matches: 13. Per germline, CDR1 SGHRS and CDR2 YFSETQ.

V is TRBV27 and J is TRBJ2-5; tentative D call: TRBD2 (5 bases). V was shortened by 3 bases and J by 5 bases, with 13 bases between the two germline ends. Germline assignment: CDR1 MNHEY and CDR2 SMNVEV (reference sequence). The length of the CDR3 is 14 residues. The CDR3 DNA reads TGTGCCAGCAGTTTGTTACGAGGGCGGGAGACCCAGTACTTC. This gives the protein CASSLLRGRETQYF.

This rearrangement joins TRBV4-1 to TRBJ2-1; D gene uncertain. Germline CDR1 and CDR2: MGHRA and YSYEKL. This CDR3 contains 12 residues. V shed 0 bases and J shed 9 bases, with 6 bases lying between them. The CDR3 is CASSQDPGEQFF. In nucleotides, the CDR3 is TGCGCCAGCAGCCAAGATCCGGGTGAGCAGTTCTTC.

This clonotype was observed a handful of times. CDR3 protein: CASSQERREETQYF. The CDR3 coding sequence is TGTGCCAGCAGCCAAGAGCGGAGGGAAGAGACCCAGTACTTC. The gene calls are TRBV4-2 and TRBJ2-5; a possible D gene is TRBD2 (6 bases). This CDR3 spans 14 amino acids. Per germline, CDR1 LGHNA and CDR2 YNFKEQ. V was shortened by 0 bases and J by 3 bases, with 8 bases between the two germline ends.

This clonotype was counted between two and nine times. The V gene is TRBV4-1, the J gene TRBJ2-4; TRBD1 might be the D (6 bases). Trimming removed 3 bases at V and 0 bases at J, with 12 bases between. Germline V gives CDR1 MGHRA, CDR2 YSYEKL. The length of the CDR3 is 16 residues. Here the CDR3 DNA reads TGCGCCAGCAGCCACCCTACAGGGAGAGCCAAAAACATTCAGTACTTC. Amino acids: CASSHPTGRAKNIQYF.